This T cell receptor (beta chain) was identified in a study of CD8 T cells in ankylosing spondylitis. Study findings and constraints: Seemingly characteristic of ankylosing spondylitis blood was a TCR beta motif consisting of about 8 highly homologous variants. Clones linked to disease were reported to show significant enrichment in matched ankylosing spondylitis synovial fluid. Disease-linked clones had a CD8+ phenotype and relatively low frequency in peripheral blood.

Trimming cost V 1 base and J 2 bases, with 11 bases left between them. This CDR3 region has 15 residues. Germline-derived CDR1 and CDR2 are LGHDT and YNNKEL (reference sequence). In its sample, this clonotype was seen a few times. Its antigen is not identified. Quantitative molecular-barcoded 5'-RACE generated the TCR beta libraries. One entry per CDR3 protein results from TCRdb running MiXCR on the 5' RACE reads. The sample records more than 600,000 distinct CDR3 sequences, under 20% being singletons. The TCR was taken from a male donor with ankylosing spondylitis. The chain couples TRBV3-1 to TRBJ2-5; TRBD2 is a possible D gene (5 bases). The sequencing input was blood, either unsorted or a sorted T cell fraction (not recorded which). The CDR3 reads CASSQASPGQETQYF. The CDR3 DNA follows: TGTGCCAGCAGCCAAGCTTCCCCGGGGCAAGAGACCCAGTACTTC.